Listed here are 10 T cell receptor beta chains from one sample, sequenced in a study of Ad26.COV2.S vaccination and SARS-CoV-2 variants. The table came from immunoSEQ multiplex PCR; TCRdb's copy has only in-frame clones and leaves some out. The table shows roughly 180,000 clones, with around 88% occurring only once. The sequences come from peripheral blood, collected after recovery from COVID-19. Source of these receptors: a human donor who had recovered from COVID-19.

This clone is medium-sized (0.01 to 0.1%) by share. Within the sample, other DNA sequences also encode this same CDR3. This chain joins TRBV9 and TRBJ2-1; D ambiguous. Germline V gives CDR1 SGDLS, CDR2 YYNGEE. V was shortened by 0 bases and J by 1 base, with 2 bases between the two germline ends. This CDR3 region has 13 residues. CDR3 nucleotide sequence: TGTGCCAGCAGCGTAGATTCCTACAATGAGCAGTTCTTC. Translated: CASSVDSYNEQFF.

This chain uses TRBV6-1 with TRBJ2-3; 9 bases match TRBD2. Losses at the gene ends were 5 bases for V and 5 bases for J; bases not matched to a gene: 5. The CDR3 runs 14 residues. Looked up from germline, CDR1 is MNHNS and CDR2 is SASEGT. Here the CDR3 DNA reads TGTGCCAGCAGTTTGGGACTAGCAGGAGATACGCAGTATTTT. Amino acids: CASSLGLAGDTQYF.

V usage is TRBV12-3 or TRBV12-4 and J usage is TRBJ2-7; weak D call: TRBD2 (6 bases). The CDR3 has 12 residues. V was clipped by 6 bases and J by 3 bases, with 9 bases between them. The DNA for the CDR3 is TGTGCCAGCAGGCGGGACTTCTACGAGCAGTACTTC. This codes for CASRRDFYEQYF.

In its sample, this clone was seen once. The chain couples TRBV29-1 to TRBJ2-3; possible D gene TRBD1, 6 bases. The CDR3 extends over 12 amino acids. V lost 4 bases and J lost 3, with 8 bases in between. Germline CDR1 reads SQVTM; CDR2 reads ANQGSEA. In DNA form, the CDR3 reads TGCAGCGTTGGGACAGCTACAGATACGCAGTATTTT. This sequence encodes CSVGTATDTQYF.

The rearrangement joins TRBV6-2 or TRBV6-3 to TRBJ2-6; the match to TRBD1 covers 8 bases. There are 20 residues in the CDR3. With 0 bases clipped from V and 1 base from J, the junction kept 11 bases outside the gene matches. Germline V gene lookup returns CDR1 MNHEY and CDR2 SVGEGT. The CDR3 here is CASSYSRQGRFASGANVLTF. CDR3 nucleotides: TGTGCCAGCAGTTACTCGAGACAGGGGAGATTCGCTTCTGGGGCCAACGTCCTGACTTTC.

This chain uses TRBV12-3 or TRBV12-4 with TRBJ2-5; D could derive from TRBD1 or TRBD2 (5 bases each). Trimming took 2 bases from V and 4 from J, leaving 8 bases between them. The CDR3 totals 13 residues. CDR3 protein: CASSLRDRETQYF. The DNA of the CDR3 is TGTGCCAGCAGTTTAAGGGACCGAGAGACCCAGTACTTC.

The chain employs TRBV2 and TRBJ2-7; D is undetermined. The germline CDR1 and CDR2 sequences are SNHLY and FYNNEI. V was cut by 4 bases and J by 0 bases, with 13 bases left in between. This CDR3 spans 15 amino acids. Here the CDR3 DNA reads TGTGCCAGCAGTGGTGAACCCTTAAGCTCCTACGAGCAGTACTTC. The encoded protein is CASSGEPLSSYEQYF. Using reference TRBV2 and TRBJ2-7 for the parts outside the CDR3, the full variable domain is EPEVTQTPSHQVTQMGQEVILRCVPISNHLYFYWYRQILGQKVEFLVSFYNNEISEKSEIFDDQFSVERPDGSNFTLKIRSTKLEDSAMYFCASSGEPLSSYEQYFGPGTRLTVT.

The chain recombines TRBV18 with TRBJ2-2; no firm D call. The CDR3 length is 14 residues. The germline V and J ends were trimmed by 1 base and 6 bases, with 9 bases remaining between them. Germline V lookup: CDR1 KGHSH, CDR2 LQKENI. The CDR3 loop is CASSPREDPGELFF. The CDR3 DNA is TGTGCCAGCTCACCACGTGAAGATCCCGGGGAGCTGTTTTTT.

The chain couples TRBV13 to TRBJ2-7; D ambiguous. Germline assignment: CDR1 PRHDT and CDR2 FYEKMQ (reference sequence). This CDR3 contains 18 residues. The V and J ends lost 0 bases and 2 bases respectively, with 20 bases between them. The CDR3 coding sequence is TGTGCCAGCAGCTTAGGCAATTCACGGTTTCAGGTCCCCTACGAGCAGTACTTC. It encodes CASSLGNSRFQVPYEQYF. The variable domain in full, completed from reference TRBV13 and TRBJ2-7, reads AAGVIQSPRHLIKEKRETATLKCYPIPRHDTVYWYQQGPGQDPQFLISFYEKMQSDKGSIPDRFSAQQFSDYHSELNMSSLELGDSALYFCASSLGNSRFQVPYEQYFGPGTRLTVT.

This clone was observed a handful of times. This chain joins TRBV7-9 and TRBJ2-5; 8 bases line up with TRBD1. Per the germline V gene, CDR1 is SEHNR and CDR2 is FQNEAQ (reference sequence). J lost 4 bases, V lost 5 bases, and 3 bases had no gene match. This CDR3 is 13 amino acids long. CDR3 DNA: TGTGCCAGCAGCCTGCAGGGGGCAGAGACCCAGTACTTC. Translating it yields CASSLQGAETQYF.